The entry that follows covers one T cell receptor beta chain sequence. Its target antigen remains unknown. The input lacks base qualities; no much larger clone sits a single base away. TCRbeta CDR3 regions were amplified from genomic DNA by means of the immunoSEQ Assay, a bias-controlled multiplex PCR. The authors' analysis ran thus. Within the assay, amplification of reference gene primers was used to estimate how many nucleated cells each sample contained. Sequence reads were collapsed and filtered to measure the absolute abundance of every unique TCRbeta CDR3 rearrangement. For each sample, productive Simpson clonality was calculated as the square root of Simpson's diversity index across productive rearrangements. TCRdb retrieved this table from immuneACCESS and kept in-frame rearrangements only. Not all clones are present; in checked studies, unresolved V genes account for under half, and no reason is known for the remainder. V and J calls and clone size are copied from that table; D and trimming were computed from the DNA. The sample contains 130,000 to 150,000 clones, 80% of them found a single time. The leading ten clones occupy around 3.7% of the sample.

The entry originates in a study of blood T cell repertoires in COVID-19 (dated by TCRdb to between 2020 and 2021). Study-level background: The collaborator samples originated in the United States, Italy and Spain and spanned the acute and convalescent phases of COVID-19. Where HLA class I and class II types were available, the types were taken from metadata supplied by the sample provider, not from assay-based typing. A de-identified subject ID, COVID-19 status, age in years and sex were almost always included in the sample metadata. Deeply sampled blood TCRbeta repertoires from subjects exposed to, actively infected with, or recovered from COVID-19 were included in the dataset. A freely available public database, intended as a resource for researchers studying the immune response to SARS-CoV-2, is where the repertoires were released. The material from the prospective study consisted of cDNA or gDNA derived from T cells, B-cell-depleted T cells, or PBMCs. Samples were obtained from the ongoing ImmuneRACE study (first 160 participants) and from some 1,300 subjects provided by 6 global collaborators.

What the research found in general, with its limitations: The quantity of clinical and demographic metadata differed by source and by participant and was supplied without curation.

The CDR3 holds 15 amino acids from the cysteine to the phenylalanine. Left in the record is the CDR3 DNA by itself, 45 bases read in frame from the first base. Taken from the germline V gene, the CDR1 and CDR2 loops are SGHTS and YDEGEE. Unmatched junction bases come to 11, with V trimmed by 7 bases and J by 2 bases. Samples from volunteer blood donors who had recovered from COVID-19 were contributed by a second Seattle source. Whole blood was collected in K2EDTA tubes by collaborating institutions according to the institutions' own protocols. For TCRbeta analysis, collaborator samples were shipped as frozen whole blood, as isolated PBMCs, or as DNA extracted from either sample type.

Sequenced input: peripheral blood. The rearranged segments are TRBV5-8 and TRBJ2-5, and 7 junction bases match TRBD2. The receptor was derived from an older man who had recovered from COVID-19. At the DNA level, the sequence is TGTGCCAGCGAAGAAACAAAGGGACTACAAGAGACCCAGTACTTC. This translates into CASEETKGLQETQYF. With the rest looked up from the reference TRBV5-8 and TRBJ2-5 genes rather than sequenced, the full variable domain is EAGVTQSPTHLIKTRGQQATLRCSPISGHTSVYWYQQALGLGLQFLLWYDEGEERNRGNFPPRFSGRQFPNYSSELNVNALELEDSALYLCASEETKGLQETQYFGPGTRLLVL.